The T cell receptor delta chain under discussion was sequenced for a study of Vδ1+ human thymocytes. Study results and caveats: TRG sequences recurred across donors, whereas TRD sequences stayed essentially private. In the thymus, TRG and TRD repertoires looked highly polyclonal with Gaussian CDR3 lengths. Despite high sort purity, about a fifth of thymic T cell receptor delta sequences were Vdelta2. The authors advised highly purified populations and single-cell validation.

CDR1 NSMFDY and CDR2 ISSIKDK come from the germline V gene. The CDR3 is 14 amino acids. V lost 3 bases and J lost 0, with 12 bases in between. RNA was extracted from the cells and then reverse transcribed. Pooled V-gene forward primers with one constant-region reverse primer generated the CDR3 amplicons by multiplex PCR. TCRdb reanalysed the multiplex PCR reads with CATT. The table has about 53,000 delta-chain clones, about 16% seen once; the top ten hold about 0.4%. By its share, this clone is medium-sized. Its target is unknown. The sample holds other DNA sequences that translate to the same CDR3. The origin of this receptor is a girl less than two years old who had congenital heart surgery. The chain is built from TRAV29/DV5 and TRDJ1; D not resolved. Sequenced input: Vdelta1+ gamma-delta thymocytes from the thymus. Indicated subset: FACS-sorted CD3+ TCRalphabeta- TCRVdelta1+ TCRVdelta2- thymocytes. This CDR3 reads CAATRTEYTDKLIF. As DNA, the CDR3 is TGTGCAGCAACCCGTACTGAGTACACCGATAAACTCATCTTT.